Listed here are 30 T cell receptor beta chains from one sample, sequenced in a study of cytotoxic CD8 clonotypes in ibrutinib-treated CLL (dated by TCRdb to 2020 to 2023). The label giving this sample's time point can be read as: approximately 25 months on ibrutinib. Libraries were built with the immunoSEQ multiplex PCR assay. Sourced from immuneACCESS, this table was stored by TCRdb with only in-frame sequences that have V and J called. A share of the clones is absent; for the studies checked, an unresolved V gene accounts for under half, and the remainder has no known explanation. Here the sample has approximately 92,000 clones; 75% to 80% occur a single time. Together, the top ten hold about 26% of the sample. The specimen comprised PBMCs, sampled after 24 months of ibrutinib treatment. The origin of the receptors is a human donor with chronic lymphocytic leukemia.

The rearrangement uses TRBV18 and TRBJ2-2; 8 bases fit TRBD2. The J segment lost 2 bases and the V segment lost 9 bases, leaving 8 bases of the junction unmatched. This CDR3 region has 15 residues. The V gene's germline CDR1 is KGHSH and CDR2 LQKENI. Here the CDR3 reads CASHRRGANTGELFF. The CDR3, as DNA: TGTGCCAGTCATCGGCGGGGGGCAAACACCGGGGAGCTGTTTTTT.

As concerns this clone: Other DNA sequences in the sample encode the same CDR3. V and J are TRBV5-1 and TRBJ2-3; 7 bases are a match to TRBD1. Per germline, CDR1 SGHRS and CDR2 YFSETQ. With V trimmed by 3 bases and J by 1 base, 8 bases remained unmatched. CDR3 size: 16 residues. The CDR3 DNA sequence: TGCGCCAGCAGCTCGGACAGGCGGCGAGGCACAGATACGCAGTATTTT. Translating gives CASSSDRRRGTDTQYF.

The chain links TRBV9 to TRBJ2-1, with 8 bases matching TRBD2. This CDR3 region has 16 residues. J lost 4 bases, V lost 0 bases, and 6 bases had no gene match. The germline V gene has CDR1 SGDLS and CDR2 YYNGEE. The CDR3: CASSVAGRAHYNEQFF. The CDR3 DNA sequence: TGTGCCAGCAGCGTAGCCGGGAGGGCTCATTACAATGAGCAGTTCTTC.

This chain links TRBV28 with TRBJ1-1, with a weak D call TRBD1 (6 bases). Deletions cut 3 bases from V and 0 bases from J, with 11 bases between. The germline CDR1 and CDR2 sequences are MDHEN and SYDVKM. The CDR3 has 15 residues. CDR3 amino acids: CASSFWGRLNTEAFF. The CDR3 coding sequence is TGTGCCAGCAGTTTTTGGGGGCGCTTGAACACTGAAGCTTTCTTT.

The rearrangement joins TRBV7-8 to TRBJ1-4, with 8 bases fitting TRBD1. The CDR3 sequence is 18 residues long. Germline V gene data show CDR1 as SGHVS and CDR2 as FQNEAQ. Germline trimming cut 5 bases from V and 0 bases from J; bases unmatched to any gene: 11. The CDR3 loop is CASSPRQGTLATNEKLFF. As DNA, the CDR3 is TGTGCCAGCAGCCCCCGACAGGGGACCCTGGCAACTAATGAAAAACTGTTTTTT.

V is TRBV5-1 and J is TRBJ1-1; no definite D call. Trimming cost V 6 bases and J 6 bases, with 15 bases left between them. The CDR3 sequence is 13 residues long. Germline CDR1 reads SGHRS; CDR2 reads YFSETQ. The CDR3, as DNA: TGCGCCAGCACCCGACCCCCAACAGCTGAAGCTTTCTTT. It encodes CASTRPPTAEAFF.

CDR3 in amino acids: CASSLIVGGANYGYTF. For the CDR3, the DNA is TGTGCCAGCAGTTTGATTGTTGGAGGGGCGAACTATGGCTACACCTTC. The chain joins TRBV28 to TRBJ1-2; TRBD1 might be the D (5 bases). This CDR3 spans 16 amino acids. CDR1 is MDHEN, CDR2 SYDVKM, per germline. V was pared by 3 bases and J by 2 bases, with 16 bases between.

This clone came up once. V and J are TRBV5-1 and TRBJ2-5, with no clear D. This CDR3 comprises 15 residues. V shed 4 bases and J shed 2 bases, with 15 bases lying between them. Germline assignment: CDR1 SGHRS and CDR2 YFSETQ. CDR3 DNA sequence: TGCGCCAGCAGCCCACAGTCGGCCCCACAAGAGACCCAGTACTTC. Translation: CASSPQSAPQETQYF.

The chain carries TRBV11-3 and TRBJ2-5, with TRBD1 matching 9 bases. The CDR3 has 19 amino acids. Trimming removed 5 bases from V and 1 base from J; junction bases left unmatched: 17. Germline loops: CDR1 SGHNT, CDR2 YENEEA. The CDR3: CASSPGTGLSGTLQETQYF. The CDR3 DNA reads as TGTGCCAGCAGCCCGGGGACAGGGCTTTCCGGGACGCTCCAAGAGACCCAGTACTTC.

The chain carries TRBV6-1 and TRBJ2-1; 9 nucleotides agree with TRBD1. Trimming cost V 1 base and J 10 bases; bases outside gene matches: 8. The CDR3 spans 15 residues. The germline V gene encodes CDR1 MNHNS and CDR2 SASEGT. CDR3 in DNA: TGTGCCAGCAGTGAAGTGGGGGGGACAGGGAGAGAGCAGTTCTTC. This codes for CASSEVGGTGREQFF.

V usage is TRBV10-3 and J usage is TRBJ2-6; D is possibly TRBD1 or TRBD2 (6 bases each). From germline, CDR1 is ENHRY and CDR2 SYGVKD. Trimming removed 3 bases from V and 8 bases from J, with 11 bases in between. The CDR3 is made up of 14 amino acids. CDR3 nucleotide sequence: TGTGCCATCAGTGAACAGGGAGGAACCAACGTCCTGACTTTC. The encoded protein is CAISEQGGTNVLTF.

The V and J genes are TRBV28 and TRBJ2-1, with D unclear. The V end lost 6 bases, the J end lost 0 bases, and 6 bases lay between the germline ends. This CDR3 contains 13 residues. CDR1 and CDR2 (germline): MDHEN, SYDVKM. The CDR3 sequence: CASRQSSYNEQFF. CDR3 nucleotide sequence: TGTGCCAGCAGGCAGAGCTCCTACAATGAGCAGTTCTTC.

This clone was observed a handful of times. The chain has TRBV18 and TRBJ1-2; possibly TRBD1 for D (6 bases). V was cut by 3 bases and J by 3 bases, with 11 bases left in between. The CDR3 loop spans 14 amino acids. Germline V lookup: CDR1 KGHSH, CDR2 LQKENI. The DNA of the CDR3 is TGTGCCAGCTCACCGACACAGGGAGACTATGGCTACACCTTC. Translation gives CASSPTQGDYGYTF.

This clone was seen a few times. V and J are TRBV5-4 and TRBJ2-5; 8 bases line up with TRBD2. This CDR3 has 16 amino acids. The V gene's germline CDR1 is SGHNT and CDR2 YYREEE (reference sequence). V lost 4 bases and J lost 5; bases outside the gene matches: 13. CDR3 DNA: TGTGCCAGCAGCGCGGGGGGTCGGGGAACCCACGAGACCCAGTACTTC. Translation: CASSAGGRGTHETQYF.

The chain links TRBV7-8 to TRBJ2-6; 12 positions match TRBD1. There are 17 residues in the CDR3. In germline, CDR1 is SGHVS, CDR2 FQNEAQ. V lost 8 bases, J lost 4 bases, and 9 bases stayed unmatched. This CDR3 is CASSPGQGAMGANVLTF. CDR3 in DNA: TGTGCCAGCTCGCCGGGACAGGGGGCGATGGGGGCCAACGTCCTGACTTTC.

The CDR3 loop is CASIGTSSNNEQFF. In DNA, the CDR3 is TGTGCCAGCATCGGGACTAGCAGTAACAATGAGCAGTTCTTC. The rearrangement joins TRBV28 to TRBJ2-1, with TRBD2 identical over 9 bases. Looked up from germline, CDR1 is MDHEN and CDR2 is SYDVKM. The trim removed 7 bases at V and 5 bases at J, leaving 6 bases unmatched. CDR3 length equals 14 residues.

The rearrangement links TRBV11-1 to TRBJ2-2; D perhaps matches TRBD2 (5 bases). This CDR3 has 14 residues. Germline V lookup: CDR1 SGHAT, CDR2 FQDESV (reference sequence). V was cut by 3 bases and J by 5 bases, with 10 bases left in between. CDR3 amino acids: CASSFASQTGELFF. CDR3 nucleotide sequence: TGTGCCAGCAGCTTCGCTAGCCAGACCGGGGAGCTGTTTTTT.

The chain has TRBV7-9 and TRBJ1-2, with no clear D. The CDR3 covers 14 residues. V lost 3 bases and J 0 bases, leaving 8 bases between the germline ends. CDR1 is SEHNR, CDR2 FQNEAQ, per germline (reference sequence). The CDR3 nucleotides read TGTGCCAGCAGCTTCGACCAAGCTAACTATGGCTACACCTTC. Its translation is CASSFDQANYGYTF.

J is TRBJ1-6 and V is TRBV4-3; D perhaps matches TRBD1 (6 bases). Germline V gene data show CDR1 as LGHNA and CDR2 as YSLEER. Trimming stripped 3 bases from V and 5 bases from J, with 20 bases between. This CDR3 spans 18 amino acids. The CDR3 spells CASSQNLGVAGDNSPLHF. The CDR3 coding sequence is TGCGCCAGCAGCCAGAACCTTGGGGTCGCAGGGGATAATTCACCCCTCCACTTT.

V usage is TRBV14 and J usage is TRBJ1-2, with TRBD1 identical over 9 bases. The CDR3 runs 14 residues. Germline lookup yields CDR1 SGHDN and CDR2 FVKESK. With V trimmed by 4 bases and J by 5 bases, 5 bases remained unmatched. The CDR3 region has the DNA TGTGCCAGCAGCCCCACAGGGGGCCTTTATGGCTACACCTTC. Its translation: CASSPTGGLYGYTF.

The rearrangement joins TRBV5-1 to TRBJ2-7, with TRBD1 matching 9 bases. CDR3 length: 14 residues. The V segment lost 1 base and the J segment 2 bases; nucleotides outside the gene matches: 1. CDR1 is SGHRS, CDR2 YFSETQ, per germline. CDR3 bases: TGCGCCAGCAGCTTGAGACAGGGGGCCTACGAGCAGTACTTC. This encodes CASSLRQGAYEQYF.

This sequence joins TRBV6-5 and TRBJ2-7; the D gene is possibly TRBD1 (6 bases). Germline values: CDR1 MNHEY, CDR2 SVGAGI. V lost 5 bases and J 4 bases, leaving 12 bases between the germline ends. This CDR3 is built from 13 residues. Here the CDR3 reads CASSQGQGYEQYF. CDR3 nucleotide sequence: TGTGCCAGCAGTCAGGGACAAGGATACGAGCAGTACTTC.

The chain is built from TRBV27 and TRBJ2-3; 8 bases map to TRBD2. After removal of 1 base from V and 6 bases from J, the junction contained 6 bases not matched to a gene. The CDR3 has 15 residues. Per germline, CDR1 MNHEY and CDR2 SMNVEV (reference sequence). In DNA form, the CDR3 reads TGTGCCAGCAGTTTATTGCGCGGGGGGAAGGATACGCAGTATTTT. It is translated as CASSLLRGGKDTQYF.

The chain uses TRBV15 and TRBJ1-4; unclear D gene. The CDR3 sequence is 14 residues long. CDR1 LNHNV and CDR2 YYDKDF come from the germline V gene (reference sequence). V was pared by 5 bases and J by 3 bases, with 10 bases between. CDR3: CATSSHTPNEKLFF. The CDR3 region has the DNA TGTGCCACCAGCTCCCACACCCCTAATGAAAAACTGTTTTTT.

The rearrangement uses TRBV19 and TRBJ2-1; 8 positions agree with TRBD1. The CDR3 extends over 14 amino acids. Germline V gives CDR1 LNHDA, CDR2 SQIVND (reference sequence). The J segment lost 4 bases and the V segment lost 6 bases, leaving 5 bases of the junction unmatched. This chain's CDR3 is CASRRQGRYNEQFF. CDR3 nucleotide sequence: TGTGCCAGTAGGCGACAGGGGCGGTACAATGAGCAGTTCTTC.

The J gene is TRBJ1-2, the V gene TRBV5-8; TRBD1 matches at 7 bases. CDR3 length equals 13 residues. J lost 7 bases, V lost 0 bases, and 3 bases had no gene match. Germline V CDR1 and CDR2: SGHTS, YDEGEE. This CDR3 is CASSLVDRAGYTF. The CDR3, as DNA: TGTGCCAGCAGCTTGGTCGACAGGGCTGGCTACACCTTC.

The CDR3 loop reads CASSVQGAGEKLFF. The CDR3 nucleotides are TGCGCCAGCAGCGTCCAGGGGGCAGGTGAAAAACTGTTTTTT. The chain recombines TRBV4-3 with TRBJ1-4; 8 nucleotides align to TRBD1. The germline gives CDR1 LGHNA, CDR2 YSLEER. J gave up 7 bases and V 5 bases, and 6 bases lay outside the gene matches. The CDR3 consists of 14 residues.

V is TRBV7-9 and J is TRBJ2-7; maybe TRBD1 (6 bases). Germline V CDR1 and CDR2: SEHNR, FQNEAQ (reference sequence). The V and J ends lost 5 bases and 10 bases respectively, with 21 bases between them. The length of the CDR3 is 14 residues. CDR3 nucleotide sequence: TGTGCCAGCAGCCCCAGCCTCTCACAGGGAGAACAGTACTTC. It encodes CASSPSLSQGEQYF.

This sequence joins TRBV10-2 and TRBJ1-5, with TRBD1 as a possible D gene (6 bases). The CDR3 sequence is 14 residues long. CDR1 WSHSY and CDR2 SAAADI come from the germline V gene. V was clipped by 6 bases and J by 3 bases, with 12 bases between them. The CDR3, as DNA: TGCGCCAGCAGAGCACAGGGCAACAATCAGCCCCAGCATTTT. Its protein is CASRAQGNNQPQHF.

The V gene is TRBV28, the J gene TRBJ2-1; 9 bases match TRBD2. With 7 bases clipped from V and 5 bases from J, the junction kept 9 bases outside the gene matches. Looked up from germline, CDR1 is MDHEN and CDR2 is SYDVKM. The CDR3 covers 15 residues. Here the CDR3 reads CASTAISGSHNEQFF. In DNA, the CDR3 is TGTGCCAGCACTGCGATTAGCGGGAGCCACAATGAGCAGTTCTTC.